What follows describes a single TCR beta chain. Its target antigen remains unknown. Per-base quality was not reported, and no clone a single base away is much larger than it. Hyperthyroidism patients were newly diagnosed, had a disease duration of under 2 months, and were aged 18 to 65 years. The study excluded patients with uncontrolled infections, other autoimmune diseases, pregnancy or lactation. Diagnoses were based on clinical symptoms, serum thyroxine and TRAb, thyroid ultrasound and orbital computed tomography. Blood from progressor patients was drawn when they were first diagnosed with hyperthyroidism, before any ophthalmopathy symptoms appeared. PBMCs were separated from around 9.1 ml of fresh peripheral blood using Ficoll-Paque density gradient centrifugation. Progressor patients were first diagnosed with Graves' hyperthyroidism and then developed ophthalmopathy during follow-up. Trizol reagent was used to extract total RNA, and RNA quality was then checked on an Agilent 2100 Bioanalyzer.

The CDR3 numbers 15 residues from cysteine through phenylalanine. Only the CDR3 portion is preserved as DNA: 45 bases, with reading frame beginning at the first base. For CDR1 and CDR2, the germline V gene lists ENHRY and SYGVKD. V gives up 0 bases and J gives up 5 bases, and the segment between their germline ends measures 14 bases. These data are taken from a study of T cells in Graves' hyperthyroidism and ophthalmopathy (dated by TCRdb to about 2019). Context from the whole study: Peripheral blood samples were taken at the time of initial diagnosis, prior to any treatment. To identify TCR V-J signatures that set the groups apart, the researchers used a discovery cohort of more than 95 patients, made up of roughly 40 with Graves' ophthalmopathy and 57 with stable Graves' hyperthyroidism. Prospective prediction of ophthalmopathy was tested in an independent validation cohort of about 19 hyperthyroidism patients and roughly 16 patients who later progressed to ophthalmopathy. The 100 or so discovery patients were divided at random into training and test sets in a 7:3 ratio. In about six Graves' hyperthyroidism patients, the study also compared T-cell repertoires from thyroid tissue with T-cell repertoires from blood. After sampling, hyperthyroidism patients received methimazole starting at 30 mg daily, and ophthalmopathy patients received high-dose intravenous methylprednisolone. TCR Vbeta CDR3 sequencing of 130 to 150 peripheral blood samples (roughly 41 ophthalmopathy, 70 to 85 hyperthyroidism and roughly 17 progressor patients) is reported in the paper.

Overall results and qualifications from the work: During validation, the model predicted progression to ophthalmopathy a median of about 6.3 months ahead of onset, with roughly 65% sensitivity and around 72% specificity. Most expanded thyroid clonotypes (frequency above 0.001) were also detected in blood, a finding suggesting that blood repertoires may reflect thyroid immune responses. In cross-validation, a model built on a 13 V-J signature told ophthalmopathy apart from stable hyperthyroidism with under 90% sensitivity and around 83% specificity, and in testing the same model reached 80%/75%. Sample size was not statistically predetermined, and blinding of investigators to group allocation was not performed.

The TCR beta CDR3 regions were amplified from RNA transcripts. A first-round RT-PCR of the TCR CDR3 used the HTBI primer set with the Qiagen OneStep RT-PCR kit. The libraries were constructed in a second round of multiplex PCR and then size-selected and purified. Libraries were sequenced paired-end with 100 bp reads on an Illumina HiSeq2000. For the original study's pipeline: SOAPnuke was used to process the raw data, with reads discarded if the reads contained adapters or uncalled bases, had a mean Phred below 15, or lacked an exact constant-primer or identifier match. High-quality paired reads were merged using COPE v1.2.5, and each unique nucleotide sequence was defined as a clonotype. MiTCR v1.1 was used to align clonotypes to the IMGT TRBV, TRBD and TRBJ reference segments. The analysis was restricted to V-J combinations with a frequency above 0.0001, which together covered roughly 99% of the repertoires. A TCS score was defined as the ratio between F50 (clonal expansion) and ExV (chaos), using BLOSUM62-based TCRdist between CDR3 peptides within each V-J. Welch's t-statistics and random forest reduced around 520 V-J features to 10 to 15, which were used in a naive Bayes classifier (R e1071). Clones were called with MiXCR by TCRdb after fastp trimmed the public reads at Q25, and only in-frame beta chains were retained. Each entry merges the rows of one CDR3 protein and shows their most common DNA and genes. None of the V and J calls come from the authors' own analysis; TCRdb made them. Across this sample there are more than 350,000 distinct CDR3 sequences, with roughly a sixth seen only once. The top ten hold around 35% of the sample.

The source is a woman in her 30s with Graves' hyperthyroidism that later progressed to Graves' ophthalmopathy. The chain links TRBV10-3 with TRBJ2-7; D gene: possibly TRBD1, on 5 matching bases. Material for sequencing was blood. The CDR3 region has the sequence CAISESGQGRNEQYF. The sequenced DNA is TGTGCCATCAGTGAGTCGGGGCAGGGTAGGAACGAGCAGTACTTC.